The 16 T cell receptor beta chains given below trace back to one sample, sequenced in a study of T-cell reconstitution after alpha-beta-depleted transplantation in children (dated by TCRdb to 2016 to 2018). To prepare the library, PCR was applied. The sample was run on an Illumina HiSeq 2500. To normalize quantification of the TCRbeta repertoire, the TCR libraries were built with molecular barcoding that relied on unique molecular identifiers. TCRdb itself trimmed the public reads at Q25 with fastp, ran MiXCR and retained productive beta chains. Rows are unified per CDR3 protein, each entry keeping the most common DNA and genes. A total of about 90,000 distinct CDR3 sequences appear in this sample, around 15% of them only once. Roughly 21% of the sample is in the top ten clones. What this sample's treatment or condition label stands for: allogeneic hematopoietic cell transplantation with graft depleted of TCRalphabeta T cells and CD19 B cells.

The sample was PBMCs, mostly from graft donor cells, taken 180 days after TCRalphabeta/CD19-depleted stem cell transplant. These receptors were collected from a male patient aged 2-9 years who had a stem cell transplant for acute lymphoblastic leukemia, so the T cells may come from the graft donor.

In its sample, this clonotype was seen a few times. This sequence joins TRBV15 and TRBJ2-7; possible D gene TRBD2, 6 bases. The CDR3 is 18 amino acids. With 4 bases removed from V and 5 bases from J, the gap between germline ends came to 27 bases. Germline CDR1 LNHNV, CDR2 YYDKDF (reference sequence). The CDR3 coding sequence is TGTGCCACCAGCAAGCCCCTTTCGCGGGGAGGACGCCGCCACGAGCAGTACTTC. It encodes CATSKPLSRGGRRHEQYF.

This clonotype has ten or more counts. The chain uses TRBV5-4 and TRBJ2-3; 8 nucleotides line up with TRBD1. The V segment lost 4 bases and the J segment 1 base; nucleotides outside the gene matches: 5. Germline CDR1 and CDR2: SGHNT and YYREEE (reference sequence). This CDR3 has 15 residues. CDR3 coding DNA: TGTGCCAGCAGCGAGAGGGGACAGGGCACAGATACGCAGTATTTT. Its protein is CASSERGQGTDTQYF.

The chain combines TRBV15 with TRBJ1-5; 9 bases line up with TRBD1. The CDR3 length is 14 residues. Trimming took 8 bases from V and 6 from J; bases not matched to a gene: 8. Germline-derived CDR1 and CDR2 are LNHNV and YYDKDF (reference sequence). The CDR3 protein is CATLPGQGSQPQHF. The DNA of the CDR3 is TGTGCCACCCTACCGGGACAGGGAAGTCAGCCCCAGCATTTT.

The V and J genes are TRBV5-1 and TRBJ1-1; 8 bases are a match to TRBD1. After removal of 1 base from V and 4 bases from J, the junction contained 3 bases not matched to a gene. The CDR3 is 14 amino acids. The germline V gene has CDR1 SGHRS and CDR2 YFSETQ. The DNA of the CDR3 is TGCGCCAGCAGCTTGAGGGGACAGGTCACTGAAGCTTTCTTT. Protein sequence: CASSLRGQVTEAFF.

The chain uses TRBV18 and TRBJ2-7, with 7 bases fitting TRBD1. CDR1 and CDR2 (germline): KGHSH, LQKENI. The V and J ends lost 5 bases and 3 bases, in that order; junction bases with no gene match: 4. CDR3 length: 13 residues. The CDR3 nucleotides are TGTGCCAGCTCAGAAGGGGGCGACTACGAGCAGTACTTC. Protein: CASSEGGDYEQYF.

In its sample, this clonotype was seen a few times. The V gene is TRBV20-1, the J gene TRBJ1-2, with D perhaps matching TRBD1 (6 bases). CDR1 is DFQATT and CDR2 is SNEGSKA in the germline V gene (reference sequence). The CDR3 extends over 12 amino acids. Deletions cut 6 bases from V and 4 bases from J, with 12 bases between. In DNA form, the CDR3 reads TGCAGTGCCATAGGACAGCTCTATGGCTACACCTTC. Its protein product is CSAIGQLYGYTF.

The rearrangement links TRBV6-1 to TRBJ2-2; 7 positions match TRBD1. Germline V lookup: CDR1 MNHNS, CDR2 SASEGT. The V and J ends lost 6 bases and 6 bases, in that order; junction bases with no gene match: 7. This CDR3 is built from 14 residues. CDR3 amino acids: CASRETGIAGELFF. The DNA for the CDR3 is TGTGCCAGCAGGGAGACAGGGATAGCCGGGGAGCTGTTTTTT.

This clonotype was found many times. The rearrangement uses TRBV6-5 and TRBJ1-4, with a possible D match to TRBD1 (5 bases). The CDR3 is 13 residues long. V lost 2 bases to trimming and J lost 10 bases, with 11 bases between them. Germline V gene data show CDR1 as MNHEY and CDR2 as SVGAGI. CDR3 sequence reads: CASSYGGVGKLFF. For the CDR3, the DNA is TGTGCCAGCAGTTACGGGGGGGTAGGAAAACTGTTTTTT.

The rearrangement uses TRBV13 and TRBJ2-5; TRBD1 aligns across 8 bases. Per the germline V gene, CDR1 is PRHDT and CDR2 is FYEKMQ (reference sequence). The CDR3 runs 15 residues. J lost 5 bases, V lost 4 bases, and 9 bases had no gene match. CDR3 sequence (DNA): TGTGCCAGCAGCTACCCCGGGACAGGAGGGGAGACCCAGTACTTC. This codes for CASSYPGTGGETQYF.

This chain joins TRBV20-1 and TRBJ2-5; no clear D gene. CDR1 is DFQATT and CDR2 is SNEGSKA in the germline V gene (reference sequence). V lost 7 bases, J lost 4 bases, and 13 bases lay in between. This CDR3 has 12 residues. CDR3 protein: CSVSGVGETQYF. Written as DNA, the CDR3 is TGCAGTGTATCCGGCGTGGGAGAGACCCAGTACTTC.

The chain joins TRBV29-1 to TRBJ1-6; no clear D. Per the germline V gene, CDR1 is SQVTM and CDR2 is ANQGSEA. The CDR3 runs to 13 residues. V was cut by 4 bases and J by 7 bases, with 11 bases left in between. The CDR3 nucleotides are TGCAGCGTTGGTTCTGGAACGAATTCACCCCTCCACTTT. It translates to CSVGSGTNSPLHF.

The rearrangement links TRBV20-1 to TRBJ2-7; D ambiguous. Trimming took 1 base from V and 7 from J, leaving 17 bases between them. The CDR3 contains 14 residues. CDR1 DFQATT and CDR2 SNEGSKA come from the germline V gene (reference sequence). The CDR3: CSARGPDAPLEQYF. CDR3 sequence (DNA): TGCAGTGCTAGAGGCCCAGATGCCCCCTTGGAGCAGTACTTC.

This clonotype was detected ten times or more. This rearrangement joins TRBV5-1 to TRBJ2-3; 10 nucleotides agree with TRBD2. This CDR3 contains 16 residues. From germline, CDR1 is SGHRS and CDR2 YFSETQ. V lost 2 bases to trimming and J lost 2 bases; unmatched junction nucleotides: 5. CDR3 in DNA: TGCGCCAGCAGCTTAATAGCGGGGGGATTCACAGATACGCAGTATTTT. Encoded protein: CASSLIAGGFTDTQYF. The whole variable domain, remainder taken from reference TRBV5-1 and TRBJ2-3, is KAGVTQTPRYLIKTRGQQVTLSCSPISGHRSVSWYQQTPGQGLQFLFEYFSETQRNKGNFPGRFSGRQFSNSRSEMNVSTLELGDSALYLCASSLIAGGFTDTQYFGPGTRLTVL.

This clonotype was picked up a small number of times. The chain employs TRBV12-3 or TRBV12-4 and TRBJ2-7; tentatively, D is TRBD2 (6 bases). V lost 6 bases and J 7 bases, leaving 13 bases between the germline ends. There are 12 residues in the CDR3. CDR3 loop: CASSRGAGEQYF. CDR3 sequence (DNA): TGTGCCAGCAGCCGAGGGGCGGGGGAGCAGTACTTC.

The chain combines TRBV5-6 with TRBJ2-1; possible D gene TRBD2, 5 bases. Deletions cut 4 bases from V and 7 bases from J, with 21 bases between. Germline assignment: CDR1 SGHDT and CDR2 YYEEEE. This CDR3 region has 16 residues. CDR3 residues: CASSEGRKFSLNEQFF. The CDR3 coding sequence is TGTGCCAGCAGCGAGGGTCGTAAGTTCTCTCTTAATGAGCAGTTCTTC.

Regarding this clonotype: It may be a read error: a sequence one base away is much more abundant. The gene calls are TRBV20-1 and TRBJ2-2; 7 positions agree with TRBD1. Germline CDR1 is DFQATT and CDR2 is SNEGSKA (reference sequence). The CDR3 is made up of 16 amino acids. In nucleotides, the CDR3 is TGCTGTGCCGCAATCTCCTGGACAGGAGGTGTCGGGGAGCTGTTTTTT. Amino acids: CCAAISWTGGVGELFF.